This paragraph covers one TCR beta chain sequence. In germline, CDR1 is SQVTM, CDR2 ANQGSEA. The CDR3 is 13 amino acids. Trimming at V came to 6 bases and at J to 6 bases, leaving 9 bases not matched to a gene. The sample comes from a study of PD-1 blockade in classical Hodgkin lymphoma. Assay: immunoSEQ multiplex PCR; the TCRdb copy retains only in-frame clones and omits some. The data contain approximately 14,000 clones, about nine tenths of them singletons. Regarding time point: newly diagnosed, previously untreated cHL patient sample. From thawed PBMCs, magnetic negative selection was used to isolate the CD8+ T cells.

Sample: CD8+ T cells from blood. The genes are TRBV29-1 and TRBJ1-2, with 8 bases that match TRBD1. The TCR sequence derives from a human donor with classical Hodgkin lymphoma. CDR3 bases: TGCAGCGTGACGACAGGGGTTGGGGATGGCTACACCTTC. Translated: CSVTTGVGDGYTF.